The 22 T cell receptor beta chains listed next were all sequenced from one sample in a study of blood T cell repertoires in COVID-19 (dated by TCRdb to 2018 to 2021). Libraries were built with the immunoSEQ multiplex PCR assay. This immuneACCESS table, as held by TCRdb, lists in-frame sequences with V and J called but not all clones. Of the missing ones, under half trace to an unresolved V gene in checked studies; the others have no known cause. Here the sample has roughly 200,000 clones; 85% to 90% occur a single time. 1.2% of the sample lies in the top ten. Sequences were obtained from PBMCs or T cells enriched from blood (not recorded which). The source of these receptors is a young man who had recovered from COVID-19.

CDR3 DNA: TGTGCCAGCTCACCTTCCGAGGTTCAGCCCCAGCATTTT. This translates into CASSPSEVQPQHF. This sequence joins TRBV18 and TRBJ1-5; no clear D. The germline V gene has CDR1 KGHSH and CDR2 LQKENI. The V gene lost 3 bases and the J gene lost 6 bases, with 9 bases spanning the gap. The CDR3 spans 13 residues.

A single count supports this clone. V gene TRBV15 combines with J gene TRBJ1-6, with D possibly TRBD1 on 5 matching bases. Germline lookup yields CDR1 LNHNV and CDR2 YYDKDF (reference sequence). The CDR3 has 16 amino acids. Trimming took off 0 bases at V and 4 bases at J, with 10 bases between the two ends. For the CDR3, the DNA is TGTGCCACCAGCAGAGATCCAGGGTCATATAATTCACCCCTCCACTTT. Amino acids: CATSRDPGSYNSPLHF.

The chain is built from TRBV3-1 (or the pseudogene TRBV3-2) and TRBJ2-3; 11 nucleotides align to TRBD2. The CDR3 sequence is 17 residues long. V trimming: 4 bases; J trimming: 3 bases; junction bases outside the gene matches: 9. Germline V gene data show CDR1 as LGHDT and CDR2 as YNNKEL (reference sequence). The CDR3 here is CASSLKLAGGETDTQYF. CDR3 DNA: TGTGCCAGCAGCCTAAAATTAGCGGGAGGGGAGACAGATACGCAGTATTTT.

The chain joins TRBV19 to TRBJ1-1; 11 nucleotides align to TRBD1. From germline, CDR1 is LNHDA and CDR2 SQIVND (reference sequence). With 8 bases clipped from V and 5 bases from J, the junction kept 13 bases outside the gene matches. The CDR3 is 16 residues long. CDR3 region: CASVIEGQGGWTEAFF. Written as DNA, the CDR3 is TGTGCCAGTGTAATCGAGGGACAGGGGGGATGGACTGAAGCTTTCTTT. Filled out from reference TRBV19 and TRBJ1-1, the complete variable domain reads DGGITQSPKYLFRKEGQNVTLSCEQNLNHDAMYWYRQDPGQGLRLIYYSQIVNDFQKGDIAEGYSVSREKKESFPLTVTSAQKNPTAFYLCASVIEGQGGWTEAFFGQGTRLTVV.

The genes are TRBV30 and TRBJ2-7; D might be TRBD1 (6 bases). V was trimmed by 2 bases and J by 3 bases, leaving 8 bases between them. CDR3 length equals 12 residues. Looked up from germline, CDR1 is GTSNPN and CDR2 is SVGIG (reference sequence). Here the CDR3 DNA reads TGTGCCTGGAGTCCCAGGGGCTACGAGCAGTACTTC. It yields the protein CAWSPRGYEQYF.

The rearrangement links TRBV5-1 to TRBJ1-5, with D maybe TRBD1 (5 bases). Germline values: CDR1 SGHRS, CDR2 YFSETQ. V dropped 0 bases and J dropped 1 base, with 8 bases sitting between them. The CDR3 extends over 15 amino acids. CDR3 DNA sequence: TGCGCCAGCAGCTTGGCCGCAGGGAGCAATCAGCCCCAGCATTTT. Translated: CASSLAAGSNQPQHF.

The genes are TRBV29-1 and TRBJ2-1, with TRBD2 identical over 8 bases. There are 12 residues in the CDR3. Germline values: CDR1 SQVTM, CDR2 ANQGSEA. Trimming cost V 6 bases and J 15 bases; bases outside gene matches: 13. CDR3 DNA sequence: TGCAGCGTCCACCCTAGCGGGTCGGGTCCGTTCTTC. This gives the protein CSVHPSGSGPFF.

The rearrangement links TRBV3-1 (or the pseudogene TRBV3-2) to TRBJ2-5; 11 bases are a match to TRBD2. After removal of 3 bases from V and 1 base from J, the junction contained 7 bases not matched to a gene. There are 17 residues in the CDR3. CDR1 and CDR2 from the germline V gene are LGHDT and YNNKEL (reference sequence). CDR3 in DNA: TGTGCCAGCAGCCACGACGATAGCGGGAGGGCCCAAGAGACCCAGTACTTC. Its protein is CASSHDDSGRAQETQYF.

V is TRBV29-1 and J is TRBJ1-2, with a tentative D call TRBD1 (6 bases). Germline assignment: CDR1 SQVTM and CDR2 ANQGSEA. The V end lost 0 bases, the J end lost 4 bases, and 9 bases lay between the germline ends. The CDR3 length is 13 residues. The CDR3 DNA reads TGCAGCGTTGAAGATCCAGGGGCCTATGGCTACACCTTC. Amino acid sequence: CSVEDPGAYGYTF.

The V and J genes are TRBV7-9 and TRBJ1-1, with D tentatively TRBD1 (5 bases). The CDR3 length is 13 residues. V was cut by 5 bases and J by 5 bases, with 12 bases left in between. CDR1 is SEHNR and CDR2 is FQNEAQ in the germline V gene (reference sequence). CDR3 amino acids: CASSDIQGTEAFF. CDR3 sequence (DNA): TGTGCCAGCAGCGATATTCAGGGTACTGAAGCTTTCTTT.

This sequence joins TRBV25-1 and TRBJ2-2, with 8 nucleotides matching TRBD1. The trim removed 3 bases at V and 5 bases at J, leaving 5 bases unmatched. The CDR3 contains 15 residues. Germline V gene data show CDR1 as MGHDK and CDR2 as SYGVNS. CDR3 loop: CASSDRTGRTGELFF. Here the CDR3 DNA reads TGTGCCAGCAGTGATAGGACAGGGCGGACCGGGGAGCTGTTTTTT. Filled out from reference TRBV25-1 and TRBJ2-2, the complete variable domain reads EADIYQTPRYLVIGTGKKITLECSQTMGHDKMYWYQQDPGMELHLIHYSYGVNSTEKGDLSSESTVSRIRTEHFPLTLESARPSHTSQYLCASSDRTGRTGELFFGEGSRLTVL.

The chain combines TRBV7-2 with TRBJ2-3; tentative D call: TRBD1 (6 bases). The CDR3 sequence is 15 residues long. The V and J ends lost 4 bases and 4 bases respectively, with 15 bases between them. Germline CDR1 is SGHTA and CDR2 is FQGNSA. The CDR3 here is CASSSTQGTSDTQYF. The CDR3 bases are TGTGCCAGCAGCTCCACACAGGGTACCTCAGATACGCAGTATTTT.

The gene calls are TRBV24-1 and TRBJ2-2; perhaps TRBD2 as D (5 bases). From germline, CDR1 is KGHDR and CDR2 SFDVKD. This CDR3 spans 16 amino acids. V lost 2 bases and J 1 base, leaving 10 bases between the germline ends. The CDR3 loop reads CATSDWRGKNTGELFF. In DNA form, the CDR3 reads TGTGCCACCAGTGATTGGAGAGGGAAGAACACCGGGGAGCTGTTTTTT.

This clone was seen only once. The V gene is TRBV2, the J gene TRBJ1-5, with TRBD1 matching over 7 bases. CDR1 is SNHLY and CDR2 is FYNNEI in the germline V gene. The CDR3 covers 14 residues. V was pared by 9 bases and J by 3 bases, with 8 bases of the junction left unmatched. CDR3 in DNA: TGTGCCAGTACGGGGACAGCAAACAATCAGCCCCAGCATTTT. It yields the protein CASTGTANNQPQHF.

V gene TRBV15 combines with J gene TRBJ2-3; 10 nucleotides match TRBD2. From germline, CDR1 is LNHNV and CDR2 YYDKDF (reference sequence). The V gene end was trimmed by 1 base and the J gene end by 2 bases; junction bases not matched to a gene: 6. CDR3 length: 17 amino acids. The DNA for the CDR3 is TGTGCCACCAGCAGAGGGGTAGCGGGAGGCCCCACAGATACGCAGTATTTT. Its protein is CATSRGVAGGPTDTQYF.

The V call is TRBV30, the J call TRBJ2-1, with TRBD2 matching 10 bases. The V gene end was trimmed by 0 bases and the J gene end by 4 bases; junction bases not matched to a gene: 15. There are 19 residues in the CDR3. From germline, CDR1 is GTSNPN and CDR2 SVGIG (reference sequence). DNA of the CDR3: TGTGCCTGGAGTGTGTTTGCCAACCTAGGACTAGCGGCATACAATGAGCAGTTCTTC. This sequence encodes CAWSVFANLGLAAYNEQFF.

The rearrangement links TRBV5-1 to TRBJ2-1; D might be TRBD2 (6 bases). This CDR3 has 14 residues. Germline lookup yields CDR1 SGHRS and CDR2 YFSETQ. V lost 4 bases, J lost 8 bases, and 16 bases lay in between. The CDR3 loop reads CASSPWVPSDEQFF. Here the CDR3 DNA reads TGCGCCAGCAGCCCCTGGGTCCCTAGCGATGAGCAGTTCTTC.

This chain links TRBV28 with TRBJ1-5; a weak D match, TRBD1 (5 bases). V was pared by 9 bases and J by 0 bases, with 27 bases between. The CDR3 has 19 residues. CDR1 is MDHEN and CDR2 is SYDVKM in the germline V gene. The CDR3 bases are TGTGCCAGTCGTTTACGGGTAGGGGCCTCAACGTCTAGCAATCAGCCCCAGCATTTT. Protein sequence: CASRLRVGASTSSNQPQHF.

In DNA form, the CDR3 reads TGTGCCAGCAGTTGGGGACAGGTTAATCAGCCCCAGCATTTT. It specifies CASSWGQVNQPQHF. V gene TRBV28 combines with J gene TRBJ1-5; TRBD1 matches 8 bases. Unmatched junction bases numbered 3, after V lost 4 bases and J lost 4 bases. CDR3 length equals 14 residues. CDR1 and CDR2 (germline): MDHEN, SYDVKM.

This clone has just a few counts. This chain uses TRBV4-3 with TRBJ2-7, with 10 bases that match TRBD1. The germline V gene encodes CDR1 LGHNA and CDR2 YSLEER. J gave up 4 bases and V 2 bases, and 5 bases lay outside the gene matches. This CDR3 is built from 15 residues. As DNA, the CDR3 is TGCGCCAGCAGCCAAATGGACAGGGGGTATTACGAGCAGTACTTC. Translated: CASSQMDRGYYEQYF.

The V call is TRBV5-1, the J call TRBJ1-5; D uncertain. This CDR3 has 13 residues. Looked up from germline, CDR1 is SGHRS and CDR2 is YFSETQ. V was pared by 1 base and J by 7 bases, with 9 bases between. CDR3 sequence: CASSLLLGQPQHF. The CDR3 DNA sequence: TGCGCCAGCAGCTTGCTGCTAGGACAGCCCCAGCATTTT.

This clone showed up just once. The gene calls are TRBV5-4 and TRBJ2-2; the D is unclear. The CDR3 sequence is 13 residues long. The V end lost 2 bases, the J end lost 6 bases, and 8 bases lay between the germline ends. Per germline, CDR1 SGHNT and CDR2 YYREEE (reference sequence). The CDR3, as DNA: TGTGCCAGCAGCTTTCAGTTCCCCGGGGAGCTGTTTTTT. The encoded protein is CASSFQFPGELFF.